This entry is about one T cell receptor (beta chain). Its antigen is as yet unknown. This record belongs to a study of cytomegalovirus exposure and HLA in healthy donors. Study overall: Out of about 179 million T cells, an earlier analysis found some 110 million unique TCR beta sequences in total. Study-wide findings and caveats: Later genetic work tied a missense DCLRE1C variant to beta-chain V and J trimming. Prior analysis indicated that the majority of TCR beta V segments exhibited productivity approximately 90% or approximately 30% of the time. Among TCR beta chains, those listed as cytomegalovirus-associated numbered roughly 150.

Germline lookup yields CDR1 MNHEY and CDR2 SVGAGI. CDR3 length: 14 residues. The junction had 7 bases not matched to a gene; V was cut back by 7 bases and J by 4 bases. Vbeta (60) and Jbeta (13) primers were used in the PCR. The method was immunoSEQ multiplex PCR; TCRdb's version includes in-frame clones alone and lacks a portion of them. The table records about 120,000 clones, approximately 76% of them present only once. The sequence derives from a man aged 45-65 years in good health and CMV-seropositive. V is TRBV6-5 and J is TRBJ1-3; 7 bases align to TRBD1. The sample taken for sequencing was PBMCs. The DNA for the CDR3 is TGTGCCAGCACCCCGACAGGGAGGGGAAACACCATATATTTT. It encodes CASTPTGRGNTIYF.